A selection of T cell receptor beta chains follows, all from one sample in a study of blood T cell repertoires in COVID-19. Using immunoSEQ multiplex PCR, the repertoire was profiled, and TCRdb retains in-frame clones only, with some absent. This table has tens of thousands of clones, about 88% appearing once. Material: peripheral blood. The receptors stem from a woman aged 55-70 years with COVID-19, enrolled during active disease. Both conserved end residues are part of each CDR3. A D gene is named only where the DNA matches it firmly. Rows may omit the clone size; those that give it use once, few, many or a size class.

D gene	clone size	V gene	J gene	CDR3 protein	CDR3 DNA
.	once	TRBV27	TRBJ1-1	CASSYIRGASFEAFF	TGTGCCAGCAGTTATATACGGGGGGCGTCCTTTGAAGCTTTCTTT
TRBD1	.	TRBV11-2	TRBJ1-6	CASSLGGGRGLGSPLHF	TGTGCCAGCAGCTTAGGAGGGGGCAGGGGGCTCGGGTCACCCCTCCACTTT
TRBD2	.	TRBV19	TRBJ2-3	CASSQGLAGTDTQYF	TGTGCCAGTAGCCAGGGACTAGCGGGCACAGATACGCAGTATTTT
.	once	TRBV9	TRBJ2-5	CASSVGQGLEETQYF	TGTGCCAGCAGCGTAGGTCAGGGGCTCGAAGAGACCCAGTACTTC
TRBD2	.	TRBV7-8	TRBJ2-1	CASSSTPSGGRSYNEQFF	TGTGCCAGCAGCTCAACTCCTAGCGGGGGCCGCTCCTACAATGAGCAGTTCTTC
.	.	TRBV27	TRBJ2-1	CASSLSFGPYNEQFF	TGTGCCAGCAGTTTAAGTTTTGGGCCTTACAATGAGCAGTTCTTC
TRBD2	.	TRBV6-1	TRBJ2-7	CASGDPGLAGPEQYF	TGTGCCAGCGGTGACCCGGGACTAGCGGGACCCGAGCAGTACTTC
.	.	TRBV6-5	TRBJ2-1	CASSYFQGNEQFF	TGTGCCAGCAGTTACTTTCAGGGTAATGAGCAGTTCTTC
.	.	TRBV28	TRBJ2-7	CASSSGQSYEQYF	TGTGCCAGCAGTTCCGGACAGTCCTACGAGCAGTACTTC
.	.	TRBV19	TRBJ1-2	CASNRGGENYGYTF	TGTGCCAGTAACAGAGGGGGGGAAAACTATGGCTACACCTTC
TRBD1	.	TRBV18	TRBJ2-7	CASSLGTGDFYEQYF	TGTGCCAGCTCACTGGGGACAGGGGATTTCTACGAGCAGTACTTC
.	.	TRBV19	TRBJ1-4	CASSRNGADEKLFF	TGTGCCAGTAGCCGCAATGGGGCAGATGAAAAACTGTTTTTT
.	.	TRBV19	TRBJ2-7	CASSGGTVPPYEQYF	TGTGCCAGTAGTGGCGGGACCGTCCCCCCCTACGAGCAGTACTTC
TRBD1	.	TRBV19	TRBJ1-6	CASSSGQGNSPLHF	TGTGCCAGTAGTTCCGGACAGGGGAATTCACCCCTCCACTTT
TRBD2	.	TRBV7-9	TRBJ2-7	CASSLASGGIYEQYF	TGTGCCAGCAGCTTAGCTAGCGGGGGGATCTACGAGCAGTACTTC
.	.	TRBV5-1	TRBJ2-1	CASSDGTPDGEQFF	TGCGCCAGCAGCGACGGGACTCCAGACGGTGAGCAGTTCTTC
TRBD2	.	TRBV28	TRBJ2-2	CASKGLAANTGELFF	TGTGCCAGCAAAGGACTAGCGGCGAACACCGGGGAGCTGTTTTTT
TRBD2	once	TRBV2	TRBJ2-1	CASSDPLAGPNEQFF	TGTGCCAGCAGTGACCCGCTAGCGGGTCCCAATGAGCAGTTCTTC
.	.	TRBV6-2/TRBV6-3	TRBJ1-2	CASSSSGSFRVYGYTF	TGTGCCAGCAGTTCTTCCGGGTCCTTCCGCGTATATGGCTACACCTTC
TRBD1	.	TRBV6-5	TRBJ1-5	CASRPTDRAYQPQHF	TGTGCCAGCAGACCTACGGACAGGGCATATCAGCCCCAGCATTTT
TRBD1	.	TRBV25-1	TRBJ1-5	CATADRENQPQHF	TGTGCCACGGCGGACAGGGAAAATCAGCCCCAGCATTTT